The rows below give T cell receptor beta chains drawn from one sample of a study of cytomegalovirus exposure and HLA in healthy donors. Measured with immunoSEQ multiplex PCR; TCRdb has only the in-frame clones, and not every one. The table lists 160,000 or so clones, 70% to 80% of them singletons, with 1.3% in the top ten. The specimen sequenced was PBMCs. These receptor sequences come from a man younger than 40 in good health and CMV-seronegative. Each CDR3 is given with its conserved first and last residue. D genes are given only for firm matches. Rows give clone size only sometimes, using once, few, many, or a class for an expanded clone.

j_gene: TRBJ2-7
v_gene: TRBV5-6
d_gene: TRBD2
abundance: -
CDR3aa: CASSLWREAPTSYEQYF
CDR3nt: TGTGCCAGCAGCTTATGGCGGGAGGCCCCGACCTCCTACGAGCAGTACTTC

j_gene: TRBJ1-1
v_gene: TRBV6-5
d_gene: -
abundance: -
CDR3aa: CASSFGRGEAFF
CDR3nt: TGTGCCAGCAGTTTTGGACGGGGTGAAGCTTTCTTT

j_gene: TRBJ1-2
v_gene: TRBV11-2
d_gene: -
abundance: -
CDR3aa: CASSLNSYGYTF
CDR3nt: TGTGCCAGCAGCTTAAACAGCTATGGCTACACCTTC

j_gene: TRBJ2-7
v_gene: TRBV7-2
d_gene: -
abundance: -
CDR3aa: CASSLNSISHEQYF
CDR3nt: TGTGCCAGCAGCTTAAACTCCATTTCCCACGAGCAGTACTTC

j_gene: TRBJ2-7
v_gene: TRBV30
d_gene: TRBD1
abundance: -
CDR3aa: CAWSLDRGRPYEQYF
CDR3nt: TGTGCCTGGAGTCTGGACAGGGGGCGCCCCTACGAGCAGTACTTC

j_gene: TRBJ2-7
v_gene: TRBV11-2
d_gene: TRBD1
abundance: -
CDR3aa: CASSLDGPDRPLRSSYEQYF
CDR3nt: TGTGCCAGCAGCTTAGATGGCCCGGACAGGCCCTTACGGAGCTCCTACGAGCAGTACTTC

j_gene: TRBJ1-1
v_gene: TRBV5-1
d_gene: TRBD1
abundance: -
CDR3aa: CASSHGQGARRAEAFF
CDR3nt: TGCGCCAGCAGCCACGGACAGGGGGCGCGTAGGGCTGAAGCTTTCTTT

j_gene: TRBJ2-5
v_gene: TRBV15
d_gene: -
abundance: -
CDR3aa: CATSSARSGGETQYF
CDR3nt: TGTGCCACCAGCAGCGCCAGGTCCGGAGGGGAGACCCAGTACTTC

j_gene: TRBJ2-7
v_gene: TRBV5-1
d_gene: TRBD2
abundance: once
CDR3aa: CASSPPASGSSYEQYF
CDR3nt: TGCGCCAGCAGCCCCCCGGCTAGCGGGAGCTCCTACGAGCAGTACTTC

j_gene: TRBJ1-1
v_gene: TRBV6-5
d_gene: -
abundance: -
CDR3aa: CASTQAGNTEAFF
CDR3nt: TGTGCCAGCACCCAGGCCGGGAACACTGAAGCTTTCTTT

j_gene: TRBJ2-5
v_gene: TRBV9
d_gene: TRBD2
abundance: -
CDR3aa: CASSPAASGRETQYF
CDR3nt: TGTGCCAGCAGCCCCGCGGCTAGCGGGCGGGAGACCCAGTACTTC

j_gene: TRBJ2-2
v_gene: TRBV14
d_gene: TRBD2
abundance: -
CDR3aa: CASSLIAGGPYGELFF
CDR3nt: TGTGCCAGCAGCCTTATAGCGGGAGGGCCCTACGGGGAGCTGTTTTTT

j_gene: TRBJ2-2
v_gene: TRBV29-1
d_gene: TRBD1
abundance: -
CDR3aa: CSVNDRGDTGELFF
CDR3nt: TGCAGCGTGAATGACAGGGGGGACACCGGGGAGCTGTTTTTT

j_gene: TRBJ2-7
v_gene: TRBV29-1
d_gene: -
abundance: -
CDR3aa: CSVAGIGGAYEQYF
CDR3nt: TGCAGCGTTGCCGGAATCGGAGGCGCCTACGAGCAGTACTTC

j_gene: TRBJ2-1
v_gene: TRBV6-6
d_gene: -
abundance: few
CDR3aa: CASSAYSSRNEQFF
CDR3nt: TGTGCCAGCAGTGCATACTCAAGCAGGAATGAGCAGTTCTTC

j_gene: TRBJ1-3
v_gene: TRBV30
d_gene: -
abundance: -
CDR3aa: CAWGEGGTIYF
CDR3nt: TGTGCCTGGGGGGAGGGAGGCACCATATATTTT

j_gene: TRBJ1-1
v_gene: TRBV9
d_gene: -
abundance: -
CDR3aa: CASGGGPNTEAFF
CDR3nt: TGTGCCAGCGGGGGGGGGCCGAACACTGAAGCTTTCTTT

j_gene: TRBJ2-3
v_gene: TRBV25-1
d_gene: -
abundance: -
CDR3aa: CASSEYFIGQSTDTQYF
CDR3nt: TGTGCCAGCAGTGAATATTTTATTGGACAGAGCACAGATACGCAGTATTTT

j_gene: TRBJ2-1
v_gene: TRBV5-6
d_gene: TRBD2
abundance: -
CDR3aa: CASSLIAGLKRNEQFF
CDR3nt: TGTGCCAGCAGCCTTATAGCGGGGCTAAAACGAAATGAGCAGTTCTTC

j_gene: TRBJ1-6
v_gene: TRBV11-2
d_gene: -
abundance: -
CDR3aa: CASSLQGIGNSPLHF
CDR3nt: TGTGCCAGCAGCTTGCAGGGTATTGGTAATTCACCCCTCCACTTT

j_gene: TRBJ2-7
v_gene: TRBV14
d_gene: TRBD2
abundance: few
CDR3aa: CASSQGGWTSWYEQYF
CDR3nt: TGTGCCAGCAGCCAAGGGGGGTGGACTAGTTGGTACGAGCAGTACTTC

j_gene: TRBJ1-2
v_gene: TRBV28
d_gene: -
abundance: -
CDR3aa: CASTDGTGGRGYTF
CDR3nt: TGTGCCAGCACGGACGGGACCGGGGGACGTGGCTACACCTTC

j_gene: TRBJ2-7
v_gene: TRBV27
d_gene: TRBD1
abundance: -
CDR3aa: CASSLTGLPNEQYF
CDR3nt: TGTGCCAGCAGTTTGACAGGGCTCCCTAACGAGCAGTACTTC

j_gene: TRBJ2-2
v_gene: TRBV27
d_gene: -
abundance: -
CDR3aa: CASSLSSGYNTGELFF
CDR3nt: TGTGCCAGCAGTTTATCATCCGGGTATAACACCGGGGAGCTGTTTTTT

j_gene: TRBJ2-3
v_gene: TRBV18
d_gene: -
abundance: -
CDR3aa: CASSPKATGIRTDTQYF
CDR3nt: TGTGCCAGCTCACCTAAGGCGACCGGGATCCGCACAGATACGCAGTATTTT

j_gene: TRBJ1-3
v_gene: TRBV11-2
d_gene: TRBD1
abundance: few
CDR3aa: CASSLDRRGLSGNTIYF
CDR3nt: TGTGCCAGCAGCTTAGATCGGAGGGGGCTATCGGGAAACACCATATATTTT

j_gene: TRBJ1-2
v_gene: TRBV7-9
d_gene: -
abundance: -
CDR3aa: CASSLGGEELYGYTF
CDR3nt: TGTGCCAGCAGCTTAGGGGGAGAGGAACTCTATGGCTACACCTTC

j_gene: TRBJ2-5
v_gene: TRBV5-1
d_gene: -
abundance: -
CDR3aa: CASTRAELEGGTQYF
CDR3nt: TGCGCCAGCACCCGCGCCGAACTCGAAGGCGGGACCCAGTACTTC

j_gene: TRBJ2-1
v_gene: TRBV9
d_gene: TRBD2
abundance: -
CDR3aa: CASSSQSGADEQFF
CDR3nt: TGTGCCAGCAGCTCCCAAAGCGGGGCAGATGAGCAGTTCTTC

j_gene: TRBJ2-6
v_gene: TRBV6-5
d_gene: -
abundance: -
CDR3aa: CASSPGVGANVLTF
CDR3nt: TGTGCCAGCAGTCCGGGTGTTGGGGCCAACGTCCTGACTTTC

j_gene: TRBJ1-2
v_gene: TRBV7-2
d_gene: -
abundance: -
CDR3aa: CASSFLPTGGGNYGYTF
CDR3nt: TGTGCCAGCAGCTTTCTCCCAACAGGCGGAGGGAACTATGGCTACACCTTC

j_gene: TRBJ2-5
v_gene: TRBV7-9
d_gene: -
abundance: few
CDR3aa: CASSLISQETQYF
CDR3nt: TGTGCCAGCAGCTTAATTTCTCAAGAGACCCAGTACTTC

j_gene: TRBJ2-1
v_gene: TRBV5-1
d_gene: -
abundance: -
CDR3aa: CASSLDGNNEQFF
CDR3nt: TGCGCCAGCAGCTTGGACGGGAACAATGAGCAGTTCTTC

j_gene: TRBJ1-2
v_gene: TRBV28
d_gene: TRBD1
abundance: -
CDR3aa: CASSLPDRGRGYTF
CDR3nt: TGTGCCAGCAGTTTACCGGACAGGGGGCGCGGCTACACCTTC

j_gene: TRBJ2-4
v_gene: TRBV7-3
d_gene: TRBD1
abundance: once
CDR3aa: CASSLNPTGGDIQYF
CDR3nt: TGTGCCAGCAGCTTAAACCCAACAGGGGGAGACATTCAGTACTTC

j_gene: TRBJ2-1
v_gene: TRBV5-1
d_gene: TRBD2
abundance: -
CDR3aa: CASRTGAGGPGEQFF
CDR3nt: TGCGCCAGCAGAACGGGGGCGGGAGGGCCGGGTGAGCAGTTCTTC

j_gene: TRBJ2-3
v_gene: TRBV5-4
d_gene: -
abundance: -
CDR3aa: CASTYGLSTDTQYF
CDR3nt: TGTGCCAGCACCTACGGTCTGAGCACAGATACGCAGTATTTT

j_gene: TRBJ1-1
v_gene: TRBV5-1
d_gene: -
abundance: -
CDR3aa: CASSLTATNTEAFF
CDR3nt: TGCGCCAGCAGCTTGACAGCCACGAACACTGAAGCTTTCTTT

j_gene: TRBJ2-2
v_gene: TRBV19
d_gene: -
abundance: -
CDR3aa: CASSDPGRNTGELFF
CDR3nt: TGTGCCAGTAGTGACCCAGGGCGGAACACCGGGGAGCTGTTTTTT

j_gene: TRBJ2-1
v_gene: TRBV4-1
d_gene: -
abundance: -
CDR3aa: CASSQYSRPYNEQFF
CDR3nt: TGCGCCAGCAGCCAATACAGCCGACCCTACAATGAGCAGTTCTTC

j_gene: TRBJ2-7
v_gene: TRBV7-2
d_gene: -
abundance: few
CDR3aa: CASSLWDSGLGPYEQYF
CDR3nt: TGTGCCAGCAGCTTATGGGATTCGGGACTGGGTCCCTACGAGCAGTACTTC